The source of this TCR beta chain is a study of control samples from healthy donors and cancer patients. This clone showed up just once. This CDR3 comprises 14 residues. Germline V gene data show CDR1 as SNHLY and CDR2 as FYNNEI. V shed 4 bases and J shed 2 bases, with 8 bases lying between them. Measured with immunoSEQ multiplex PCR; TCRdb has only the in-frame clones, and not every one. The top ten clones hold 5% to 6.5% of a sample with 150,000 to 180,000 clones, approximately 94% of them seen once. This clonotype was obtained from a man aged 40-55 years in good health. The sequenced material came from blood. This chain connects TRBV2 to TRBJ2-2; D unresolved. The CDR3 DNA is TGTGCCAGCAGTGGAAGTAGTAACACCGGGGAGCTGTTTTTT. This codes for CASSGSSNTGELFF. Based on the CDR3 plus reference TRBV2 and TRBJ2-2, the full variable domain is EPEVTQTPSHQVTQMGQEVILRCVPISNHLYFYWYRQILGQKVEFLVSFYNNEISEKSEIFDDQFSVERPDGSNFTLKIRSTKLEDSAMYFCASSGSSNTGELFFGEGSRLTVL.